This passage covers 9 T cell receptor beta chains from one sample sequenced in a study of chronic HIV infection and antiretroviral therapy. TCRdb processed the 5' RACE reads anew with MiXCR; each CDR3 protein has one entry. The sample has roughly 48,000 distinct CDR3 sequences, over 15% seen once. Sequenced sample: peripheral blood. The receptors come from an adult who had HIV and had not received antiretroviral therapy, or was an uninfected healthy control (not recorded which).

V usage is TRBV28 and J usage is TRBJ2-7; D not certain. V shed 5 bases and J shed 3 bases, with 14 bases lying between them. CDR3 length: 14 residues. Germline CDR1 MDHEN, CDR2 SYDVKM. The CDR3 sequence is CASSSLEVFYEQYF. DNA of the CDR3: TGTGCCAGCAGTAGCCTCGAGGTTTTCTACGAGCAGTACTTC.

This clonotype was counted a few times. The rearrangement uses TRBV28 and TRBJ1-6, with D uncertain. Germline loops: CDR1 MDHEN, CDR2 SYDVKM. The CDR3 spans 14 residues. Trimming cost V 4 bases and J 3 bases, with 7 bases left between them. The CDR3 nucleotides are TGTGCCAGCAGTTCCTCTATCTATAATTCACCCCTCCACTTT. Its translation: CASSSSIYNSPLHF. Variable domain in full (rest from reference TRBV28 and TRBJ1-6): DVKVTQSSRYLVKRTGEKVFLECVQDMDHENMFWYRQDPGLGLRLIYFSYDVKMKEKGDIPEGYSVSREKKERFSLILESASTNQTSMYLCASSSSIYNSPLHFGNGTRLTVT.

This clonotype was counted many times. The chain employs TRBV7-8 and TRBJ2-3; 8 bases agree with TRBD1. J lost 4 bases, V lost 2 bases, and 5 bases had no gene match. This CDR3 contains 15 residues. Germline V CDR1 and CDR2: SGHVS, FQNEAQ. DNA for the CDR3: TGTGCCAGCAGCTTACGGGGGACAGGTTCAGATACGCAGTATTTT. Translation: CASSLRGTGSDTQYF.

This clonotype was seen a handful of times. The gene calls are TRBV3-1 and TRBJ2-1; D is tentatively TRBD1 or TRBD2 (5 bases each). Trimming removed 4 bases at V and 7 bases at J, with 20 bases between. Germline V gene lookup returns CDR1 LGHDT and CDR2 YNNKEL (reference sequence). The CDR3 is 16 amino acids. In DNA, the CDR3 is TGTGCCAGCAGCCCCCTCCGGGACCCCTGGGGTAATGAGCAGTTCTTC. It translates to CASSPLRDPWGNEQFF.

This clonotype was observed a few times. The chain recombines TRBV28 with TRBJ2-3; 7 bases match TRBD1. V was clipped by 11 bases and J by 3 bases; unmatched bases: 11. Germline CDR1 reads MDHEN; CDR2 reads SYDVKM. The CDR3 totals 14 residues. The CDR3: CAGQDRKGTDTQYF. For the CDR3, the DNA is TGTGCCGGACAGGACAGGAAAGGAACAGATACGCAGTATTTT.

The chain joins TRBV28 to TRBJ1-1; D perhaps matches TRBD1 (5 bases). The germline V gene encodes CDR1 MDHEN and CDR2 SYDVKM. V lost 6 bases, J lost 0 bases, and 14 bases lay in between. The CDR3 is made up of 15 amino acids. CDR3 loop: CASSPRRGMNTEAFF. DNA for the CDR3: TGTGCCAGCAGCCCGAGGCGGGGCATGAACACTGAAGCTTTCTTT.

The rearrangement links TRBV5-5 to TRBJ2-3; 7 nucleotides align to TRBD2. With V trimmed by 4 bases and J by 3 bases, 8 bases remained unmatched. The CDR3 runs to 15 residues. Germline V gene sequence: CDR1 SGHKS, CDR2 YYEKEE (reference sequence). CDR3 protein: CASSPGLDGTDTQYF. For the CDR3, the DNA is TGTGCCAGCAGCCCCGGACTAGATGGTACAGATACGCAGTATTTT.

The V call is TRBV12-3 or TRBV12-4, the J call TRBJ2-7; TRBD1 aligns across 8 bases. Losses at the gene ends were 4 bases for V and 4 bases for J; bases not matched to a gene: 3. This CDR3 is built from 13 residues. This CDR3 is CASSWTGNYEQYF. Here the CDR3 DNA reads TGTGCCAGCAGTTGGACAGGGAATTACGAGCAGTACTTC.

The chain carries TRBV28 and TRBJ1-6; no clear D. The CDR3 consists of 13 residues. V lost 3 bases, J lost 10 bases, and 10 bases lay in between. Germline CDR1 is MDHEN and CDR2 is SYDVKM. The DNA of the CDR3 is TGTGCCAGCAGTTTGTTAACCGGGTCACCCCTCCACTTT. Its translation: CASSLLTGSPLHF.